A single sample is the source of the 14 T cell receptor beta chains below, sequenced in a study of cytomegalovirus exposure and HLA in healthy donors. Only in-frame clones appear in the TCRdb table, and some are missing; sequencing was by immunoSEQ multiplex PCR. Among some 120,000 clones, around 90% were seen once, and the ten largest hold about 1.9%. The sample taken for sequencing was PBMCs. Receptors were obtained from a woman under 30 in good health and CMV-seronegative.

The chain has TRBV5-1 and TRBJ2-3, with D possibly being TRBD2 (7 bases). Germline V gene sequence: CDR1 SGHRS, CDR2 YFSETQ. Between the trimmed V and J ends, which lost 1 base and 4 bases, there was a span of 13 bases. This CDR3 region has 15 residues. The CDR3 here is CASSLLGGAPDTQYF. The CDR3 DNA is TGCGCCAGCAGCTTGCTTGGGGGGGCCCCAGATACGCAGTATTTT.

CDR3: CASSSYPGGAYSDTQYF. The CDR3 coding sequence is TGTGCCAGCAGTTCCTATCCAGGGGGCGCTTACTCAGATACGCAGTATTTT. The chain couples TRBV27 to TRBJ2-3; 8 bases are a match to TRBD1. The V and J ends lost 4 bases and 4 bases, in that order; junction bases with no gene match: 13. Germline assignment: CDR1 MNHEY and CDR2 SMNVEV (reference sequence). The CDR3 totals 17 residues.

This sequence joins TRBV15 and TRBJ2-7; D might be TRBD1 (6 bases). V lost 4 bases and J 2 bases, leaving 18 bases between the germline ends. There are 16 residues in the CDR3. Germline CDR1 reads LNHNV; CDR2 reads YYDKDF (reference sequence). The CDR3 DNA reads TGTGCCACCAGCAAAGGATCTACAGGGTCGGCCTACGAGCAGTACTTC. This translates into CATSKGSTGSAYEQYF.

The chain joins TRBV5-1 to TRBJ2-1, with 11 bases matching TRBD2. The CDR3 covers 15 residues. Germline V lookup: CDR1 SGHRS, CDR2 YFSETQ. Trimming removed 0 bases from V and 8 bases from J; junction bases left unmatched: 4. CDR3 DNA sequence: TGCGCCAGCAGCTTGGTCCCTAGCGGGAGGTATGAGCAGTTCTTC. Its translation is CASSLVPSGRYEQFF.

The chain employs TRBV7-9 and TRBJ2-7; possibly TRBD1 for D (5 bases). CDR1 and CDR2 from the germline V gene are SEHNR and FQNEAQ (reference sequence). The CDR3 length is 13 residues. The V end was cut by 6 bases, the J end by 1 base, with 10 bases between. The CDR3 nucleotides read TGTGCCAGCAGTCCAGGGTTTTCCTACGAGCAGTACTTC. Protein: CASSPGFSYEQYF. The entire variable domain, with the rest obtained from reference TRBV7-9 and TRBJ2-7, is as follows: DTGVSQNPRHKITKRGQNVTFRCDPISEHNRLYWYRQTLGQGPEFLTYFQNEAQLEKSRLLSDRFSAERPKGSFSTLEIQRTEQGDSAMYLCASSPGFSYEQYFGPGTRLTVT.

The chain combines TRBV28 with TRBJ2-7; perhaps TRBD2 as D (6 bases). Trimming pared 3 bases from V and 1 base from J, leaving 13 bases between. The CDR3 has 15 residues. Germline-derived CDR1 and CDR2 are MDHEN and SYDVKM. The CDR3 DNA reads as TGTGCCAGCAGTTTTGGAGGGCCTAAATCCTACGAGCAGTACTTC. This sequence encodes CASSFGGPKSYEQYF.

The chain joins TRBV2 to TRBJ2-3, with D tentatively TRBD1 (6 bases). This CDR3 spans 13 amino acids. Trimming took 9 bases from V and 10 from J, leaving 20 bases between them. The germline V gene encodes CDR1 SNHLY and CDR2 FYNNEI. CDR3 nucleotide sequence: TGTGCCAGGGACAGAGGCACTGGTTTGGCGCAGTATTTT. Translating gives CARDRGTGLAQYF.

This rearrangement joins TRBV6-5 to TRBJ1-1; 7 nucleotides match TRBD1. The germline gives CDR1 MNHEY, CDR2 SVGAGI. The V and J ends lost 2 bases and 3 bases, in that order; junction bases with no gene match: 6. There are 15 residues in the CDR3. The DNA of the CDR3 is TGTGCCAGCAGTTACGAGGGGGCACGGGACACTGAAGCTTTCTTT. Protein product: CASSYEGARDTEAFF.

On this clone: Within the sample, other DNA sequences also encode this same CDR3. The rearrangement joins TRBV7-8 to TRBJ2-7, with 7 bases identical to TRBD1. V was pared by 2 bases and J by 4 bases, with 5 bases of the junction left unmatched. CDR3 length equals 14 residues. CDR1 is SGHVS, CDR2 FQNEAQ, per germline. The CDR3, as DNA: TGTGCCAGCAGCTTATCCTCAGGGGGTTACGAGCAGTACTTC. This codes for CASSLSSGGYEQYF.

The V call is TRBV5-1, the J call TRBJ1-1, with 8 nucleotides matching TRBD1. J lost 8 bases, V lost 4 bases, and 4 bases had no gene match. The CDR3 is made up of 12 amino acids. Germline assignment: CDR1 SGHRS and CDR2 YFSETQ. The CDR3, as DNA: TGCGCCAGCAGCCCTGGACAGGGAGAAGCTTTCTTT. As protein: CASSPGQGEAFF.

The chain has TRBV4-3 and TRBJ2-7, with D possibly being TRBD2 (6 bases). CDR1 LGHNA and CDR2 YSLEER come from the germline V gene. The V end lost 0 bases, the J end lost 3 bases, and 6 bases lay between the germline ends. This CDR3 comprises 13 residues. The DNA of the CDR3 is TGCGCCAGCAGCCAAGAGGAGGGCTACGAGCAGTACTTC. Protein product: CASSQEEGYEQYF.

This chain uses TRBV5-1 with TRBJ2-7; D is uncertain. Per germline, CDR1 SGHRS and CDR2 YFSETQ. The V end lost 4 bases, the J end lost 0 bases, and 17 bases lay between the germline ends. There are 16 residues in the CDR3. The DNA of the CDR3 is TGCGCCAGCAGCCGTACCGACTGGAGAAGCTCCTACGAGCAGTACTTC. This codes for CASSRTDWRSSYEQYF.

The J gene is TRBJ2-5, the V gene TRBV5-6; possible D gene TRBD2, 5 bases. Trimming took off 4 bases at V and 2 bases at J, with 9 bases between the two ends. The CDR3 loop spans 13 amino acids. Germline assignment: CDR1 SGHDT and CDR2 YYEEEE. CDR3 coding DNA: TGTGCCAGCAGCGATCTAGCTCAAGAGACCCAGTACTTC. Protein: CASSDLAQETQYF.

This rearrangement joins TRBV30 to TRBJ2-7, with TRBD1 matching 8 bases. This CDR3 comprises 11 residues. Germline-derived CDR1 and CDR2 are GTSNPN and SVGIG (reference sequence). The trim removed 4 bases at V and 6 bases at J, leaving 2 bases unmatched. CDR3 residues: CAWKTGVEQYF. CDR3 bases: TGTGCCTGGAAGACAGGGGTCGAGCAGTACTTC.